This T cell receptor beta chain derives from a study of OX40 agonist ivuxolimab in advanced cancers. Here immunoSEQ multiplex PCR was the method, and the copy in TCRdb shows in-frame clones only, minus some. The sample holds 34,000 or so clones, 80% to 90% seen once. Germline V gives CDR1 SGHRS, CDR2 YFSETQ. The CDR3 runs 14 residues. V was shortened by 2 bases and J by 1 base, with 9 bases between the two germline ends. The gene calls are TRBV5-1 and TRBJ2-5; no definite D call. The TCR was taken from an adult with an advanced solid tumor such as melanoma, head and neck, liver or kidney cancer. The source material was CD4+ or CD8+ T cells sorted from blood, sampled in a trial of the OX40 agonist ivuxolimab. The CDR3: CASSFLTAQETQYF. CDR3 DNA sequence: TGCGCCAGCAGCTTTCTAACAGCCCAAGAGACCCAGTACTTC.